This section outlines one T cell receptor (beta chain) sequence together with its context. The junction had 6 bases not matched to a gene; V was cut back by 4 bases and J by 1 base. Germline V gene data show CDR1 as SGHVS and CDR2 as FNYEAQ. The CDR3 extends over 16 amino acids. Per the original methods: Researchers report that nucleated cell counts were estimated from reference gene primer amplification. Only in-frame clones appear in the TCRdb table, and some are missing; sequencing was by immunoSEQ multiplex PCR. The DNA gave D and trimming, while V, J and clone size come from that table. The sample carries about 180,000 clones, about 80% recorded once. This entry is derived from a study of blood T cell repertoires in COVID-19.

The origin of this receptor is a man aged 55-75 years who had been exposed to COVID-19. The source material was PBMCs or T cells enriched from blood (not recorded which). V usage is TRBV7-6 and J usage is TRBJ2-2; 7 nucleotides agree with TRBD1. The CDR3 sequence is CASSSHRGKNTGELFF. The CDR3 DNA reads as TGTGCCAGCAGCTCTCACAGGGGCAAGAACACCGGGGAGCTGTTTTTT.